This TCR beta chain was identified in a study of shared clonotypes between healthy human individuals. Germline values: CDR1 SGHAT, CDR2 FQNNGV. V trimming: 2 bases; J trimming: 0 bases; junction bases outside the gene matches: 3. The CDR3 runs 16 residues. For this clone: Its antigen is unknown.

General study points: In a handful of donors, around 5.5% of naive CD4 clonotypes appeared in common.

The study separated CD4+ cells into CD45RA+ naive and CD45RA-negative memory subsets. Over several immunoSEQ plates, each subset's genomic DNA was distributed in even portions. Repertoires were generated with immunoSEQ multiplex PCR, while TCRdb's copy carries only in-frame clones and drops some. The sample has millions of clones, 85% to 95% seen once. Source material: naive CD4+ T cells sorted from blood. Subset noted: CD45RA+ positively selected. The chain combines TRBV11-2 with TRBJ2-2; 7 bases are a match to TRBD2. The clonotype was recovered from a man aged 18-30 years in good health. The CDR3: CASSLTGGTNTGELFF. The CDR3 DNA sequence: TGTGCCAGCAGCTTAACGGGGGGAACGAACACCGGGGAGCTGTTTTTT.